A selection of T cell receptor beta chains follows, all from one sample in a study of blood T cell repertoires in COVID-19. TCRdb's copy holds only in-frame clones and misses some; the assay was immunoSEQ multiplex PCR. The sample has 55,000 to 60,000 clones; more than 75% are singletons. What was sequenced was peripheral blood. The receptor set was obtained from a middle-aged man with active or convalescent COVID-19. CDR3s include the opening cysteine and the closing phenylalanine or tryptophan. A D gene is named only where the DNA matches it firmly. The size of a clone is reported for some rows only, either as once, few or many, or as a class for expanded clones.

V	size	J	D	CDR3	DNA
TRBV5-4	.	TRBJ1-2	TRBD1	CASSDSGTGAGLVYGYTF	TGTGCCAGCAGCGATTCCGGGACAGGGGCCGGGCTTGTCTATGGCTACACCTTC
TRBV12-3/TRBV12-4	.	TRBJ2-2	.	CASSLGGIAELFF	TGTGCCAGCAGTTTGGGGGGAATCGCAGAGCTGTTTTTT
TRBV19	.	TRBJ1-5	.	CASTGSHNQPQHF	TGTGCCAGTACCGGGAGTCACAATCAGCCCCAGCATTTT
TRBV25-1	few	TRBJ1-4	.	CASSEPGFNEKLFF	TGTGCCAGCAGTGAACCCGGGTTTAATGAAAAACTGTTTTTT
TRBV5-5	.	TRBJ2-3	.	CASSLAGAGVTTDTQYF	TGTGCCAGCAGCTTGGCAGGGGCGGGGGTTACCACAGATACGCAGTATTTT
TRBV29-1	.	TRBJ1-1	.	CSVFVLRDTEAFF	TGCAGCGTTTTCGTCCTAAGAGATACTGAAGCTTTCTTT
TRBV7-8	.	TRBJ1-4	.	CASSGYGSTNEKLFF	TGTGCCAGCTCCGGTTACGGGTCAACTAATGAAAAACTGTTTTTT
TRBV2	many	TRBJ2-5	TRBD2	CASKRDEQETQYF	TGTGCCAGCAAGCGGGACGAACAAGAGACCCAGTACTTC
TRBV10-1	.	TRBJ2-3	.	CASSELQPITDTQYF	TGCGCCAGCAGTGAGTTACAGCCGATCACAGATACGCAGTATTTT
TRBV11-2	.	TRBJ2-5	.	CASSPGTVQETQYF	TGTGCCAGCAGCCCCGGGACTGTCCAAGAGACCCAGTACTTC
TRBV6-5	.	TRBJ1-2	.	CASSLRSYGYTF	TGTGCCAGCTCCCTTCGGTCCTATGGCTACACCTTC
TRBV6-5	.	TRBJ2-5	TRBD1	CASSSRPQGETQYF	TGTGCCAGCAGTTCGCGACCACAGGGGGAGACCCAGTACTTC
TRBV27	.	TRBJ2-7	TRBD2	CASSSRLAGGYEQYF	TGTGCCAGCAGTTCAAGACTAGCGGGAGGCTACGAGCAGTACTTC
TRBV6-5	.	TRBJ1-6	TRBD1	CASSYLLGQGTSPLHF	TGTGCCAGCAGTTACTTGTTAGGACAGGGGACTTCACCCCTCCACTTT
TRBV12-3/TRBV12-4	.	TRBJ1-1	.	CASRGRGVAFF	TGTGCCAGCAGGGGGAGGGGCGTGGCTTTCTTT
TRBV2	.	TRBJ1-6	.	CASGGVPSSPLHF	TGTGCCAGCGGGGGCGTACCGTCCTCACCCCTCCACTTT
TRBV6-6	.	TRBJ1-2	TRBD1	CASRSGTGVDGYTF	TGTGCCAGCAGGTCCGGGACAGGGGTTGATGGCTACACCTTC
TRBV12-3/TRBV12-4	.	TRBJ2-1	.	CASLISGYNEQFF	TGTGCCAGCCTAATTAGCGGTTACAATGAGCAGTTCTTC
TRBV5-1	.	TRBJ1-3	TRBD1	CASRSGTGAVFNTIYF	TGCGCCAGCAGGTCCGGGACAGGGGCGGTCTTTAACACCATATATTTT
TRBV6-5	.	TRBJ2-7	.	CASTEAGLMNEQYF	TGTGCCAGCACCGAGGCGGGCCTGATGAACGAGCAGTACTTC
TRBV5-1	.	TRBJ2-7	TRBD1	CASSARAGQGPYEQYF	TGCGCCAGCAGCGCCAGGGCGGGACAGGGGCCCTACGAGCAGTACTTC
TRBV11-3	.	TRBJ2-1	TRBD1	CASSLGGQVNEQFF	TGTGCCAGCAGCTTAGGCGGACAGGTCAATGAGCAGTTCTTC
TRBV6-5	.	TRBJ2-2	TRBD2	CASKREWGVGELFF	TGTGCCAGCAAGCGGGAGTGGGGGGTCGGGGAGCTGTTTTTT
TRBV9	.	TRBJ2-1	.	CASSHFRGNEQFF	TGTGCCAGCAGCCACTTTAGGGGAAATGAGCAGTTCTTC
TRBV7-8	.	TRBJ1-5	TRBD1	CASGQGILNDQPQHF	TGTGCCAGCGGACAGGGGATTTTAAATGATCAGCCCCAGCATTTT
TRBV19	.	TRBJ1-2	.	CASRGLRVLETANYGYTF	TGTGCCAGTAGGGGATTACGGGTCCTTGAGACAGCTAACTATGGCTACACCTTC
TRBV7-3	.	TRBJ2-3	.	CASSLLGQRPDTQYF	TGTGCCAGCAGCCTTCTCGGACAGAGACCTGATACGCAGTATTTT
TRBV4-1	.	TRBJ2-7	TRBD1	CASSQEGTGAYEQYF	TGCGCCAGCAGCCAAGAAGGGACAGGAGCCTACGAGCAGTACTTC
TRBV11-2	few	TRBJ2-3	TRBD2	CASSLSGSVTDTQYF	TGTGCCAGCAGCTTAAGCGGGAGCGTCACAGATACGCAGTATTTT
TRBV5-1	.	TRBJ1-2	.	CASSLLSGLGYGYTF	TGCGCCAGCAGCTTGTTATCAGGGCTCGGTTATGGCTACACCTTC
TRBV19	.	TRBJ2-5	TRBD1	CASSGGQARNQETQYF	TGTGCCAGTAGTGGGGGACAGGCGCGAAATCAAGAGACCCAGTACTTC
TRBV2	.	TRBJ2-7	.	CASSKQGANYEQYF	TGTGCCAGCAGCAAACAGGGTGCTAACTACGAGCAGTACTTC
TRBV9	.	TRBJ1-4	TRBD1	CASAVGQGGFEKLFF	TGTGCCAGCGCCGTAGGGCAGGGGGGATTTGAAAAACTGTTTTTT
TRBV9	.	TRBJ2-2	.	CASTRRGSGTNTGELFF	TGTGCCAGCACCCGGAGGGGTAGCGGAACGAACACCGGGGAGCTGTTTTTT
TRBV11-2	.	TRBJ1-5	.	CASSNPSGGFSNQPQHF	TGTGCCAGCAGCAACCCCTCCGGAGGTTTTAGCAATCAGCCCCAGCATTTT
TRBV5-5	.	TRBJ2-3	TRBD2	CASISTGGGADTQYF	TGTGCCAGCATCTCGACGGGAGGAGGCGCAGATACGCAGTATTTT
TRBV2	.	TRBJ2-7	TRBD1	CASSYGQGAFRVF	TGTGCCAGCAGTTACGGACAGGGGGCGTTTCGTGTCTTC
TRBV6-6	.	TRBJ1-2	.	CASSNTANYGYTF	TGTGCCAGCAGTAATACAGCTAACTATGGCTACACCTTC
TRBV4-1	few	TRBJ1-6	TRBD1	CASSPADRDSPLHF	TGCGCCAGCAGCCCGGCCGACAGGGATTCACCCCTCCACTTT
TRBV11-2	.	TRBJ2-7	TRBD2	CASSYAGTSGSEQYF	TGTGCCAGCAGCTACGCCGGGACTAGCGGGAGTGAGCAGTACTTC
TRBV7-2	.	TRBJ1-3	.	CASSLGGTIYF	TGTGCCAGCAGCTTAGGCGGCACCATATATTTT
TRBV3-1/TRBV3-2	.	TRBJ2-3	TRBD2	CASSTGLEGNTQYF	TGTGCCAGCAGTACGGGACTAGAAGGTAATACGCAGTATTTT
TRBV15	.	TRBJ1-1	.	CATSWEVNTEAFF	TGTGCCACCAGCTGGGAGGTGAACACTGAAGCTTTCTTT
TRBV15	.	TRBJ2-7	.	CATSPGTHYEQYF	TGTGCCACCAGCCCCGGGACTCACTACGAGCAGTACTTC
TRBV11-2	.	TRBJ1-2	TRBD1	CASSPGTGGLPYGYTF	TGTGCCAGCAGCCCCGGGACAGGGGGTCTACCATATGGCTACACCTTC
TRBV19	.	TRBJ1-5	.	CASSTQNGVDNQPQHF	TGTGCCAGTAGTACCCAGAACGGGGTCGACAATCAGCCCCAGCATTTT
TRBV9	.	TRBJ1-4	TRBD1	CASSPRTGNEKLFF	TGTGCCAGCAGCCCGCGGACAGGGAATGAAAAACTGTTTTTT
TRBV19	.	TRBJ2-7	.	CASSTAVEAAFYEQYF	TGTGCCAGTAGTACCGCAGTGGAGGCAGCCTTCTACGAGCAGTACTTC
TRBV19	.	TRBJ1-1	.	CASSQGLGTEAFF	TGTGCCAGTAGCCAGGGGCTCGGCACTGAAGCTTTCTTT
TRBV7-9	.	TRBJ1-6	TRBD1	CASSVTGGGSPLHF	TGTGCCAGCAGCGTGACAGGGGGTGGTTCACCCCTCCACTTT
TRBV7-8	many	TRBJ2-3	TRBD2	CASSLGGRADTQYF	TGTGCCAGCAGCTTAGGCGGGAGGGCAGATACGCAGTATTTT
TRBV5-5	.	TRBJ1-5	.	CASSFIGPPGNQPQHF	TGTGCCAGCAGCTTTATAGGGCCGCCAGGGAATCAGCCCCAGCATTTT
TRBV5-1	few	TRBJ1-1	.	CASSSTVNTEAFF	TGCGCCAGCAGCTCCACAGTGAACACTGAAGCTTTCTTT
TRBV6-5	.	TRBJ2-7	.	CASRDSGILYEQYF	TGTGCCAGCAGGGATAGCGGAATTCTCTACGAGCAGTACTTC